The rows below give T cell receptor beta chains drawn from one sample of a study of T cells in pancreatic ductal adenocarcinoma. Generated by immunoSEQ multiplex PCR, the TCRdb table keeps only in-frame clones and is missing some. The sample includes over 85,000 clones, 90% to 95% of them seen just once. What was sequenced was PBMCs. These receptors all stem from a human donor with pancreatic ductal adenocarcinoma. Each CDR3 is given with its conserved first and last residue. The D gene is left open where the match is weak. Clone size is not always given. Where it is, it says once, few, many or a class for expanded clones.

>-|-|TRBJ2-7|TRBV5-6
CASSWDISYEQYF
TGTGCCAGCAGCTGGGACATCTCCTACGAGCAGTACTTC
>-|-|TRBJ2-7|TRBV7-2
CASSLFSREQYF
TGTGCCAGCAGCTTATTTAGCCGCGAGCAGTACTTC
>-|TRBD1|TRBJ2-2|TRBV30
CAWKIRGQANTGELFF
TGTGCCTGGAAAATCCGCGGACAGGCGAACACCGGGGAGCTGTTTTTT
>-|-|TRBJ2-3|TRBV27
CASSFQGVGTQYF
TGTGCCAGCAGCTTCCAAGGGGTGGGTACGCAGTATTTT
>-|TRBD1|TRBJ1-5|TRBV11-3
CASSLTQDREQYSNQPQHF
TGTGCCAGCAGCCTCACCCAAGACAGGGAGCAATATAGCAATCAGCCCCAGCATTTT
>once|TRBD1|TRBJ2-7|TRBV4-1
CASSHRDRLYEQYF
TGCGCCAGCAGCCACCGGGACAGACTCTACGAGCAGTACTTC
>-|-|TRBJ2-3|TRBV30
CAWSVNDYTQYF
TGTGCCTGGAGTGTAAACGACTATACGCAGTATTTT
>-|TRBD1|TRBJ1-2|TRBV7-9
CASSPTGGNYGYTF
TGTGCCAGCAGCCCGACAGGGGGGAACTATGGCTACACCTTC
>-|-|TRBJ2-7|TRBV29-1
CSVAGQHYEQYF
TGCAGCGTTGCGGGACAACACTACGAGCAGTACTTC
>-|TRBD1|TRBJ2-7|TRBV6-5
CASSYDRGYEQYF
TGTGCCAGCAGTTACGACAGGGGCTACGAGCAGTACTTC
>once|-|TRBJ2-7|TRBV7-8
CASSLVVPGALDEQYF
TGTGCCAGCAGCTTAGTTGTCCCGGGAGCGTTGGACGAGCAGTACTTC
>-|-|TRBJ2-1|TRBV28
CASSLATGNEQFF
TGTGCCAGCAGTTTAGCAACGGGCAATGAGCAGTTCTTC